One and the same sample provided the 24 T cell receptor beta chains below, sequenced in a study of vaccination and CD4 T cells after COVID-19. The Oncomine TCR Beta short-read assay was applied to DNA of cultured CD4+ T cells. It was cultured CD4+ T cells from which genomic DNA was extracted. TCRdb recomputed calls from the PCR reads with MiXCR, one row per CDR3 protein. The sample contains 8,500 to 10,000 distinct CDR3 sequences, approximately 28% of which appear only once. The antigens for these receptors are not known. Sample treatment: approximately 11-day PBMC culture with coronavirus spike peptide pools or control peptides (ViraFEST assay). Researchers collected the unexposed donor's CD4+ T cells before the COVID-19 pandemic (2011-2018). Sequencing was performed on CD4+ T cells from blood, cultured in vitro. These receptors came from a human donor in good health.

This clonotype was counted only a few times. The chain combines TRBV20-1 with TRBJ1-5; perhaps TRBD1 as D (5 bases). This CDR3 is 14 amino acids long. Germline values: CDR1 DFQATT, CDR2 SNEGSKA (reference sequence). The V gene lost 5 bases and the J gene lost 4 bases, with 15 bases spanning the gap. The CDR3 here is CSARPGHGNQPQHF. The CDR3 nucleotides read TGCAGTGCTCGCCCCGGACATGGGAATCAGCCCCAGCATTTT.

The chain recombines TRBV2 with TRBJ2-5; D is possibly TRBD2 (5 bases). This CDR3 is 14 amino acids long. Trimming shortened V by 4 bases and J by 5 bases, and 14 bases separated the two germline ends. Per the germline V gene, CDR1 is SNHLY and CDR2 is FYNNEI. CDR3 in amino acids: CASSVGYTGETQYF. The CDR3, as DNA: TGTGCCAGCAGTGTCGGATATACGGGGGAGACCCAGTACTTC.

This rearrangement joins TRBV2 to TRBJ2-2, with 7 bases aligning to TRBD2. J gave up 3 bases and V 5 bases, and 3 bases lay outside the gene matches. This CDR3 is built from 14 residues. Germline values: CDR1 SNHLY, CDR2 FYNNEI. This CDR3 reads CASSRLAYTGELFF. CDR3 in DNA: TGTGCCAGCAGTCGACTAGCCTACACCGGGGAGCTGTTTTTT.

The chain is built from TRBV6-4 and TRBJ2-1; perhaps TRBD1 as D (6 bases). This CDR3 is built from 13 residues. Trimming took 2 bases from V and 4 from J, leaving 6 bases between them. Germline CDR1 is MRHNA and CDR2 is SNTAGT. The CDR3 region has the DNA TGTGCCAGCAGTGACGGGACATACAATGAGCAGTTCTTC. Translated: CASSDGTYNEQFF.

This chain links TRBV5-1 with TRBJ2-7; TRBD2 might be the D (7 bases). The V gene's germline CDR1 is SGHRS and CDR2 YFSETQ. V lost 0 bases, J lost 4 bases, and 14 bases lay in between. The CDR3 consists of 15 residues. CDR3 DNA: TGCGCCAGCAGCTTGGTCGGGGGGCGCGGGTACGAGCAGTACTTC. Translating gives CASSLVGGRGYEQYF.

This clonotype occurred a few times. J is TRBJ1-2 and V is TRBV7-2; no clear D. V was clipped by 6 bases and J by 0 bases, with 11 bases between them. Germline CDR1 is SGHTA and CDR2 is FQGNSA. The CDR3 is 14 amino acids. In DNA, the CDR3 is TGTGCCAGCAGGCGGACCTTAGCTAACTATGGCTACACCTTC. Amino acid sequence: CASRRTLANYGYTF.

By frequency in the sample, this clonotype is medium-sized. The rearrangement joins TRBV24-1 to TRBJ1-2; TRBD1 aligns across 7 bases. Losses at the gene ends were 3 bases for V and 4 bases for J; bases not matched to a gene: 7. The germline V gene encodes CDR1 KGHDR and CDR2 SFDVKD. The CDR3 totals 15 residues. DNA for the CDR3: TGTGCCACCAGTGATACAACAGGGGTTGTCTATGGCTACACCTTC. Amino acid sequence: CATSDTTGVVYGYTF.

This clonotype showed up just once. It may be a read error: a sequence one base away is much more abundant. The chain employs TRBV20-1 and TRBJ2-5, with D perhaps TRBD2 (5 bases). This CDR3 is 12 amino acids long. Looked up from germline, CDR1 is DFQATT and CDR2 is SNEGSKA (reference sequence). V lost 3 bases to trimming and J lost 7 bases, with 12 bases between them. For the CDR3, the DNA is TGCAGTGCTAGTTGGCGGGCTGGGACCCAGTACTTC. Translating gives CSASWRAGTQYF.

This clonotype was seen once. This chain connects TRBV19 to TRBJ2-7, with a possible D match to TRBD1 (6 bases). The V end was cut by 5 bases, the J end by 3 bases, with 14 bases between. The CDR3 has 14 residues. Germline loops: CDR1 LNHDA, CDR2 SQIVND (reference sequence). DNA for the CDR3: TGTGCCAGTAGTCCGGGACACCTTAACTACGAGCAGTACTTC. Translated: CASSPGHLNYEQYF.

This clonotype was seen a handful of times. The V and J genes are TRBV28 and TRBJ1-5; D unclear. CDR1 and CDR2 (germline): MDHEN, SYDVKM. V was clipped by 3 bases and J by 3 bases, with 9 bases between them. This CDR3 contains 14 residues. CDR3 loop: CASSFGSNNQPQHF. For the CDR3, the DNA is TGTGCCAGCAGTTTTGGCAGCAACAATCAGCCCCAGCATTTT. Variable domain in full (rest from reference TRBV28 and TRBJ1-5): DVKVTQSSRYLVKRTGEKVFLECVQDMDHENMFWYRQDPGLGLRLIYFSYDVKMKEKGDIPEGYSVSREKKERFSLILESASTNQTSMYLCASSFGSNNQPQHFGDGTRLSIL.

The chain links TRBV29-1 to TRBJ1-1; unclear D gene. The V gene lost 6 bases and the J gene lost 3 bases, with 20 bases spanning the gap. CDR3 size: 15 residues. Germline V gives CDR1 SQVTM, CDR2 ANQGSEA. The chain's CDR3 is CSVFNPVGYYTEAFF. The DNA of the CDR3 is TGCAGCGTGTTTAACCCGGTTGGCTATTACACTGAAGCTTTCTTT.

The chain combines TRBV28 with TRBJ2-7; D uncertain. The CDR3 contains 15 residues. V dropped 9 bases and J dropped 4 bases, with 22 bases sitting between them. Germline V gene sequence: CDR1 MDHEN, CDR2 SYDVKM. In nucleotides, the CDR3 is TGTGCCAGTAACCTCTTACGTCCACTGGGGTACGAGCAGTACTTC. Protein product: CASNLLRPLGYEQYF.

By share, this clonotype counts as medium-sized. The chain links TRBV20-1 to TRBJ2-3; 13 bases fit TRBD2. Germline CDR1 and CDR2: DFQATT and SNEGSKA (reference sequence). With V trimmed by 5 bases and J by 4 bases, 0 bases remained unmatched. The CDR3 sequence is 13 residues long. CDR3 nucleotides: TGCAGTGCTGGACTAGCGGGAGCAGATACGCAGTATTTT. The encoded protein is CSAGLAGADTQYF.

This clonotype appeared a few times. V usage is TRBV20-1 and J usage is TRBJ2-7, with D hard to call. CDR3 size: 13 residues. V lost 3 bases and J lost 3, with 12 bases in between. The germline V gene encodes CDR1 DFQATT and CDR2 SNEGSKA (reference sequence). In nucleotides, the CDR3 is TGCAGTGCTAGTCCCCAAGCCGGCTACGAGCAGTACTTC. It specifies CSASPQAGYEQYF.

The chain is built from TRBV7-2 and TRBJ2-7; D is unresolved. The CDR3 runs 14 residues. Germline-derived CDR1 and CDR2 are SGHTA and FQGNSA. Trimming stripped 0 bases from V and 0 bases from J, with 6 bases between. The CDR3 nucleotides read TGTGCCAGCAGCTTAGCTCAAAGCTCCTACGAGCAGTACTTC. It specifies CASSLAQSSYEQYF. The full variable domain, its missing parts supplied by reference TRBV7-2 and TRBJ2-7, is GAGVSQSPSNKVTEKGKDVELRCDPISGHTALYWYRQSLGQGLEFLIYFQGNSAPDKSGLPSDRFSAERTGGSVSTLTIQRTQQEDSAVYLCASSLAQSSYEQYFGPGTRLTVT.

The chain uses TRBV29-1 and TRBJ2-1; D is undetermined. From germline, CDR1 is SQVTM and CDR2 ANQGSEA. Trimming removed 4 bases from V and 0 bases from J, with 13 bases in between. The CDR3 is 15 residues long. The CDR3 DNA is TGCAGCGTTGGGAATATTGCGAGCTCCTACAATGAGCAGTTCTTC. Protein sequence: CSVGNIASSYNEQFF.

The gene calls are TRBV6-4 and TRBJ1-5, with TRBD1 matching over 7 bases. The germline V gene encodes CDR1 MRHNA and CDR2 SNTAGT. The CDR3 length is 13 residues. Trimming removed 6 bases from V and 7 bases from J; junction bases left unmatched: 6. As DNA, the CDR3 is TGTGCCAGCAGCCGGGACAGCGGCCAGCCCCAGCATTTT. It encodes CASSRDSGQPQHF.

The chain employs TRBV6-1 and TRBJ2-3; a weak D match, TRBD2 (6 bases). This CDR3 region has 15 residues. Looked up from germline, CDR1 is MNHNS and CDR2 is SASEGT. V lost 7 bases to trimming and J lost 1 base, with 15 bases between them. The CDR3 reads CASTGSGKRTDTQYF. The CDR3 region has the DNA TGTGCCAGCACCGGGAGCGGAAAGCGCACAGATACGCAGTATTTT.

The chain links TRBV19 to TRBJ1-2; D unclear. The germline gives CDR1 LNHDA, CDR2 SQIVND (reference sequence). Trimming pared 5 bases from V and 6 bases from J, leaving 13 bases between. The CDR3 covers 13 residues. This CDR3 is CASSSDGRNGYTF. DNA for the CDR3: TGTGCCAGTAGTTCCGACGGTAGGAATGGCTACACCTTC.

There are a few counts of this clonotype. The chain combines TRBV19 with TRBJ2-3; D is unresolved. CDR3 size: 15 residues. V was clipped by 3 bases and J by 5 bases, with 15 bases between them. The V gene's germline CDR1 is LNHDA and CDR2 SQIVND (reference sequence). The CDR3 is CASSIVDALEDTQYF. The CDR3 DNA reads as TGTGCCAGTAGTATCGTGGACGCCTTGGAAGATACGCAGTATTTT.

With regard to this clonotype: At one boundary the junction diverges from the germline segment, which might be a read error. The rearrangement links TRBV7-9 to TRBJ2-2; tentatively, D is TRBD2 (6 bases). Per the germline V gene, CDR1 is SEHNR and CDR2 is FQNEAQ (reference sequence). The CDR3 is 14 residues long. The CDR3 loop is CASSGDWNTGELFF. CDR3 coding DNA: TGTGCCAGCAGCGGGGACTGGAACACTGGGGAGCTGTTTTTT.

This clonotype was detected a few times. The chain uses TRBV6-1 and TRBJ1-6; D is perhaps TRBD1 (5 bases). The CDR3 totals 12 residues. V lost 7 bases and J 7 bases, leaving 8 bases between the germline ends. Germline V gives CDR1 MNHNS, CDR2 SASEGT. The CDR3: CASKEGNSPLHF. The CDR3, as DNA: TGTGCCAGCAAGGAGGGGAATTCACCCCTCCACTTT.

This clonotype was seen a few times. This chain links TRBV6-5 with TRBJ2-5; 7 bases map to TRBD1. Trimming took 2 bases from V and 8 from J; bases not matched to a gene: 2. Germline V gene sequence: CDR1 MNHEY, CDR2 SVGAGI. This CDR3 has 12 amino acids. The DNA for the CDR3 is TGTGCCAGCAGTTACGGGACAGATACCCAGTACTTC. This gives the protein CASSYGTDTQYF.

This clonotype has a handful of counts. The chain has TRBV6-5 and TRBJ1-5; a weak D match, TRBD1 (6 bases). V lost 0 bases to trimming and J lost 6 bases, with 12 bases between them. CDR3 length: 15 amino acids. Looked up from germline, CDR1 is MNHEY and CDR2 is SVGAGI. CDR3: CASSYSMTGTQPQHF. DNA for the CDR3: TGTGCCAGCAGTTACTCGATGACAGGAACTCAGCCCCAGCATTTT.